Listed here are 9 T cell receptor beta chains from one sample, sequenced in a study of blood T cell repertoires in COVID-19. Assay used: immunoSEQ multiplex PCR; TCRdb lists only in-frame clones, some missing. The data show 200,000 to 250,000 clones, 70% to 85% seen once. Sequencing was carried out using peripheral blood. Receptors originate from a woman of 80 years or more with acute or convalescent COVID-19.

This sequence joins TRBV28 and TRBJ1-6; a weak D match, TRBD1 (5 bases). Germline CDR1 and CDR2: MDHEN and SYDVKM. V was clipped by 3 bases and J by 7 bases, with 16 bases between them. The CDR3 sequence is 16 residues long. The CDR3 loop is CASSFQQGLGNSPLHF. As DNA, the CDR3 is TGTGCCAGCAGTTTCCAGCAGGGTTTGGGAAATTCACCCCTCCACTTT.

As for this clone: The sample carries other DNA sequences with the same CDR3. The gene calls are TRBV18 and TRBJ1-5, with D perhaps TRBD1 (6 bases). The CDR3 extends over 14 amino acids. Trimming cost V 6 bases and J 1 base, with 10 bases left between them. In germline, CDR1 is KGHSH, CDR2 LQKENI. The CDR3 region is CASSPGQSNQPQHF. The DNA for the CDR3 is TGTGCCAGCTCGCCGGGACAAAGCAATCAGCCCCAGCATTTT.

The J gene is TRBJ2-7, the V gene TRBV4-1, with D unresolved. V shed 0 bases and J shed 2 bases, with 11 bases lying between them. CDR1 MGHRA and CDR2 YSYEKL come from the germline V gene. This CDR3 is built from 15 residues. The CDR3 spells CASSQDRTDTYEQYF. DNA for the CDR3: TGCGCCAGCAGCCAAGATCGCACAGATACCTACGAGCAGTACTTC.

This clone showed up just once. The rearrangement joins TRBV9 to TRBJ2-7; 10 nucleotides align to TRBD1. This CDR3 has 15 amino acids. The V segment lost 3 bases and the J segment 3 bases; nucleotides outside the gene matches: 6. The germline gives CDR1 SGDLS, CDR2 YYNGEE. CDR3 DNA: TGTGCCAGCAGCGCGGGGACAGGGGAACTCTACGAGCAGTACTTC. Translating it yields CASSAGTGELYEQYF.

V gene TRBV18 combines with J gene TRBJ2-5, with TRBD1 matching over 9 bases. V lost 5 bases to trimming and J lost 4 bases; unmatched junction nucleotides: 2. Per germline, CDR1 KGHSH and CDR2 LQKENI. The CDR3 extends over 13 amino acids. The CDR3 sequence is CASSGTGRETQYF. The CDR3 DNA is TGTGCCAGCTCAGGGACAGGGAGAGAGACCCAGTACTTC.

This chain uses TRBV7-2 with TRBJ1-1, with a possible D match to TRBD1 (6 bases). Germline V CDR1 and CDR2: SGHTA, FQGNSA. V lost 2 bases and J lost 3, with 10 bases in between. This CDR3 region has 14 residues. CDR3 residues: CASSLKQGDTEAFF. The CDR3 coding sequence is TGTGCCAGCAGCTTAAAACAGGGAGACACTGAAGCTTTCTTT.

This clone was detected ten times or more. The J gene is TRBJ1-1, the V gene TRBV7-9, with TRBD1 as a possible D gene (6 bases). This CDR3 is built from 15 residues. Between the trimmed V and J ends, which lost 5 bases and 6 bases, there was a span of 19 bases. Germline V CDR1 and CDR2: SEHNR, FQNEAQ (reference sequence). The CDR3 DNA reads TGTGCCAGCAGCCTAGGGGCGGGGGGCGCGTCTGAAGCTTTCTTT. The encoded protein is CASSLGAGGASEAFF.

V is TRBV7-2 and J is TRBJ2-3, with D unresolved. CDR3 length equals 13 residues. Germline CDR1 is SGHTA and CDR2 is FQGNSA. V lost 1 base to trimming and J lost 3 bases, with 5 bases between them. CDR3 sequence: CASSLGRTDTQYF. For the CDR3, the DNA is TGTGCCAGCAGCTTAGGTCGGACAGATACGCAGTATTTT. Full variable domain (missing parts from reference TRBV7-2 and TRBJ2-3): GAGVSQSPSNKVTEKGKDVELRCDPISGHTALYWYRQSLGQGLEFLIYFQGNSAPDKSGLPSDRFSAERTGGSVSTLTIQRTQQEDSAVYLCASSLGRTDTQYFGPGTRLTVL.

J is TRBJ1-4 and V is TRBV5-5; 7 bases map to TRBD1. From germline, CDR1 is SGHKS and CDR2 YYEKEE (reference sequence). The V segment lost 3 bases and the J segment 8 bases; nucleotides outside the gene matches: 10. The CDR3 contains 15 residues. CDR3 residues: CASSSRQGRSEKLFF. CDR3 in DNA: TGTGCCAGCAGCTCGAGACAGGGCAGATCGGAAAAACTGTTTTTT.